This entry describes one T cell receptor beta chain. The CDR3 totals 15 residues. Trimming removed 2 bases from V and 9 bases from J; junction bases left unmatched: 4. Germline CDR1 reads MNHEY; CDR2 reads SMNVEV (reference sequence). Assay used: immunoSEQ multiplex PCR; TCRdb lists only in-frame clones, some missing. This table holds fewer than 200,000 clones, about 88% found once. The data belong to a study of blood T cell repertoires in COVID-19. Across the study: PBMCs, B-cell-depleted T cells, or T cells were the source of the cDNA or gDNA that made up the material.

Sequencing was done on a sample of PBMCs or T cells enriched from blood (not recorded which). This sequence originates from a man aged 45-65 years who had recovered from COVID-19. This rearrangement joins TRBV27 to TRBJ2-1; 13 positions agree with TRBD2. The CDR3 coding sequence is TGTGCCAGCAGTTTAAGACTAGCGGGGGGAGGTGAGCAGTTCTTC. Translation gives CASSLRLAGGGEQFF.